The clone carrying this T cell receptor (beta chain) has ten or more counts. TCRdb re-analysed the 5' RACE reads in MiXCR, keeping a single row per CDR3 protein. The sample has around 420,000 distinct CDR3 sequences, around 24% seen once; the top ten hold around 9%. These data are taken from a study of T-cell memory formation after mild COVID-19. Germline CDR1 reads SGHVS; CDR2 reads FNYEAQ. The V and J ends lost 0 bases and 4 bases respectively, with 4 bases between them. The CDR3 runs to 14 residues. V is TRBV7-6 and J is TRBJ2-6; the D is unclear. This TCR came from an adult woman who had mild COVID-19 (a few samples of this study predate the infection). Cell type and time point are not known. Input material: PBMCs or a T cell subset sorted from them (not recorded which). CDR3 nucleotide sequence: TGTGCCAGCAGCTTAGCCTCCGGGGCCAACGTCCTGACTTTC. The encoded protein is CASSLASGANVLTF.